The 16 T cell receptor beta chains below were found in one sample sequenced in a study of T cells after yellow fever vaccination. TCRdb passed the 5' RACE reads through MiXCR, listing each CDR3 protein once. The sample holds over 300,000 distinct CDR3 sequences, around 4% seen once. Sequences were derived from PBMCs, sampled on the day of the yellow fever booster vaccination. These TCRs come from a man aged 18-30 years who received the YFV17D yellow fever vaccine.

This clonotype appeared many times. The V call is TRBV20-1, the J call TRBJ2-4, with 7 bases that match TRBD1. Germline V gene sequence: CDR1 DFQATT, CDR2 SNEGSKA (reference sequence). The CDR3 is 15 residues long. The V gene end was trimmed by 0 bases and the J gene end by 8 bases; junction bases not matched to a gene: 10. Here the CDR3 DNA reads TGCAGTGCTAGAGACACGAAGGGGGCCCTTTACATTCAGTACTTC. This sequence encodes CSARDTKGALYIQYF.

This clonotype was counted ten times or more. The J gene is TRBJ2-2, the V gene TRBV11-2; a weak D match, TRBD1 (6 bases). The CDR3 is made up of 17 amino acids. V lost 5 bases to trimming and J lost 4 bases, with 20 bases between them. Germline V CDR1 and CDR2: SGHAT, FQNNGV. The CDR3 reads CASSPTTGLRGTGELFF. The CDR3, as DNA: TGTGCCAGCAGCCCCACGACAGGCCTCCGTGGCACCGGGGAGCTGTTTTTT. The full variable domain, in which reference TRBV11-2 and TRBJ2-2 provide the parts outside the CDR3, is EAGVAQSPRYKIIEKRQSVAFWCNPISGHATLYWYQQILGQGPKLLIQFQNNGVVDDSQLPKDRFSAERLKGVDSTLKIQPAKLEDSAVYLCASSPTTGLRGTGELFFGEGSRLTVL.

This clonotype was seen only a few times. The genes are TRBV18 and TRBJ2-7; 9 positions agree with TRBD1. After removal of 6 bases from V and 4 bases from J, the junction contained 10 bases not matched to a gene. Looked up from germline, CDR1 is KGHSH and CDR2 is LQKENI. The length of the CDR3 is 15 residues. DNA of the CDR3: TGTGCCAGCTCCTCGGTACAGGGGGCTGCTTACGAGCAGTACGTC. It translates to CASSSVQGAAYEQYV.

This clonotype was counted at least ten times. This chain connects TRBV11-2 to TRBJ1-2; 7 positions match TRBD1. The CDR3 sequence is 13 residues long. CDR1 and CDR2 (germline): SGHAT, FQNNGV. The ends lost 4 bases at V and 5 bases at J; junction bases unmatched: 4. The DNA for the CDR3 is TGTGCCAGCAGCTCGGGACAGCGATATGGCTACACCTTC. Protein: CASSSGQRYGYTF.

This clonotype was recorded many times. The CDR3, as DNA: TGTGCCAGCAGTTTCAACAGCCCCTACGAGCAGTACGTC. Its protein product is CASSFNSPYEQYV. This sequence joins TRBV12-3 or TRBV12-4 and TRBJ2-7, with D uncertain. Deletions cut 3 bases from V and 2 bases from J, with 8 bases between. The CDR3 is 13 amino acids.

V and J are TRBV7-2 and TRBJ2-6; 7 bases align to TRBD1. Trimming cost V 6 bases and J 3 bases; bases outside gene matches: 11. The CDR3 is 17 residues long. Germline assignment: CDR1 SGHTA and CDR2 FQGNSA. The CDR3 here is CASSGRGFRDGANVLTF. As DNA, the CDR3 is TGTGCCAGCAGTGGCAGGGGGTTTAGAGATGGGGCCAACGTCCTGACTTTC.

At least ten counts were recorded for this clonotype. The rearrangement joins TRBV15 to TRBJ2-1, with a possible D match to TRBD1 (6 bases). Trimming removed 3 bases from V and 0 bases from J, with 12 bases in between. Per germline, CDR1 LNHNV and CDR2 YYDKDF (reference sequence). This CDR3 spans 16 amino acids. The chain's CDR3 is CATSRETGRSYNEQFF. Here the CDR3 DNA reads TGTGCCACCAGCAGGGAGACAGGACGCTCCTACAATGAGCAGTTCTTC.

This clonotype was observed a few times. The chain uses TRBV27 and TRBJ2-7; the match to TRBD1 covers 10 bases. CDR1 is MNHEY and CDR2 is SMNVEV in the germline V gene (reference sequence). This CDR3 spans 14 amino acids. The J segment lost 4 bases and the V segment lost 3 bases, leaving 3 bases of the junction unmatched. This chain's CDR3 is CASSLTGGGYEQYF. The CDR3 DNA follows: TGTGCCAGCAGTTTGACAGGGGGCGGGTACGAGCAGTACTTC.

CDR3 nucleotide sequence: TGTGCCAGCTCACCATTAAAGGGATGGTCTGAAGCTTTCTTT. Translated: CASSPLKGWSEAFF. V gene TRBV18 combines with J gene TRBJ1-1; D is unresolved. V lost 2 bases and J lost 6, with 13 bases in between. Germline loops: CDR1 KGHSH, CDR2 LQKENI. The CDR3 runs 14 residues.

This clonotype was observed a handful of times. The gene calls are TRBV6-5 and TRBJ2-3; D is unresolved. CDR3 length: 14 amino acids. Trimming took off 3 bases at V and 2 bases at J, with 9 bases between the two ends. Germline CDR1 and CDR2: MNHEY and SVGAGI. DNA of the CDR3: TGTGCCAGCAGTTATCAATGGCCCACAGATACGCAGTATTTT. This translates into CASSYQWPTDTQYF.

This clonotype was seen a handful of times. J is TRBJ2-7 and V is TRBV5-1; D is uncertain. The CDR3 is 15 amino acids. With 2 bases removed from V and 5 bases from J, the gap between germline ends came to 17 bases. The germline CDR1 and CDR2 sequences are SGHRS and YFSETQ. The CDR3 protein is CASSFPGASSDEQYF. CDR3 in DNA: TGCGCCAGCAGCTTCCCCGGCGCGTCTTCGGACGAGCAGTACTTC.

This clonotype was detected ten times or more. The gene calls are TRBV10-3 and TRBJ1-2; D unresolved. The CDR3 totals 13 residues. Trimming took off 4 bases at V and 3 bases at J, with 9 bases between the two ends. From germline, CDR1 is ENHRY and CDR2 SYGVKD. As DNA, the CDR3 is TGTGCCATCAGTGGTGGAGGGCACTATGGCTACACCTTC. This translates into CAISGGGHYGYTF.

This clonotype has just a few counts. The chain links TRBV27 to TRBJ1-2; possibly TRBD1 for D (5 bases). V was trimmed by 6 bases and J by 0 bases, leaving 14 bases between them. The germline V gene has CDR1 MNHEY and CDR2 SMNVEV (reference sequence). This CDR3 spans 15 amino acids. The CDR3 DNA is TGTGCCAGCAGCCTATCGGGGCTCACTAACTATGGCTACACCTTC. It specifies CASSLSGLTNYGYTF.

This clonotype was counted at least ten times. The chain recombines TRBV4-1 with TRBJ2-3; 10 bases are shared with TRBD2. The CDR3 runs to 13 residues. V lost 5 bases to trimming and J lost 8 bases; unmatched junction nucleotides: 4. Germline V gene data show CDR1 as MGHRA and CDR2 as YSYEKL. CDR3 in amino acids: CASSERLAGTQYF. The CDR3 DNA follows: TGCGCCAGCAGCGAGCGACTAGCGGGTACGCAGTATTTT.

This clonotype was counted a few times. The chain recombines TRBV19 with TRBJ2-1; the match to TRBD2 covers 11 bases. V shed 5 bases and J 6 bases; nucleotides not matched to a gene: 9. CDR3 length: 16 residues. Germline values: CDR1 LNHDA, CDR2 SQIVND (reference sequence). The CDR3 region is CASSVLTSGGPNEQFF. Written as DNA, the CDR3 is TGTGCCAGTAGTGTGCTAACTAGCGGGGGACCCAATGAGCAGTTCTTC.

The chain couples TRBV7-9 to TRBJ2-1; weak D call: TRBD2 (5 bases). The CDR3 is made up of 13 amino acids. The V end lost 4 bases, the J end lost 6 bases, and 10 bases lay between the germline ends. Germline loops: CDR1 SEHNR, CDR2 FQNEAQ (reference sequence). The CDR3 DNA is TGTGCCAGCAGCTGGACTCAGTTCAATGAGCAGTTCTTC. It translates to CASSWTQFNEQFF.